The 20 T cell receptor beta chains given below trace back to one sample, sequenced in a study of blood T cell repertoires in COVID-19. Produced via immunoSEQ multiplex PCR; TCRdb's table is partial and in-frame only. The data show fewer than 250,000 clones, less than 90% seen once. Source material: peripheral blood. The receptor source for this set is a man between 25 and 39 years old with acute or convalescent COVID-19.

The gene calls are TRBV5-6 and TRBJ1-5; 11 bases align to TRBD1. Germline-derived CDR1 and CDR2 are SGHDT and YYEEEE. This CDR3 has 15 residues. V lost 4 bases, J lost 4 bases, and 4 bases stayed unmatched. CDR3 in amino acids: CASSRGTGGNQPQHF. Written as DNA, the CDR3 is TGTGCCAGCAGCCGTGGGACAGGGGGGAATCAGCCCCAGCATTTT.

This sequence joins TRBV3-1 (or the pseudogene TRBV3-2) and TRBJ1-1; tentative D call: TRBD1 (6 bases). V was shortened by 2 bases and J by 7 bases, with 11 bases between the two germline ends. The CDR3 extends over 13 amino acids. Germline CDR1 LGHDT, CDR2 YNNKEL (reference sequence). The CDR3 coding sequence is TGTGCCAGCAGCCAAATTTGGGGGCGTGAAGCTTTCTTT. It encodes CASSQIWGREAFF.

The chain joins TRBV7-2 to TRBJ2-3; 7 nucleotides agree with TRBD2. Looked up from germline, CDR1 is SGHTA and CDR2 is FQGNSA. V dropped 1 base and J dropped 6; count of bases not matched to a gene: 4. This CDR3 contains 14 residues. CDR3 sequence reads: CASSLDSGMDTQYF. The CDR3 DNA is TGTGCCAGCAGCTTAGACAGCGGGATGGATACGCAGTATTTT.

This chain joins TRBV3-1 (or the pseudogene TRBV3-2) and TRBJ1-2, with 8 bases that match TRBD1. CDR3 length: 15 amino acids. CDR1 LGHDT and CDR2 YNNKEL come from the germline V gene (reference sequence). V was pared by 1 base and J by 7 bases, with 8 bases of the junction left unmatched. CDR3 amino acids: CASSQAWQGAFGYTF. The CDR3 DNA is TGTGCCAGCAGCCAAGCTTGGCAGGGGGCATTTGGCTACACCTTC.

This rearrangement joins TRBV5-1 to TRBJ1-3; 9 positions match TRBD1. The germline V gene encodes CDR1 SGHRS and CDR2 YFSETQ. The CDR3 consists of 16 residues. Trimming at V came to 4 bases and at J to 0 bases, leaving 5 bases not matched to a gene. CDR3 nucleotide sequence: TGCGCCAGCAGCACCGGGACAGGGCTCTCTGGAAACACCATATATTTT. This encodes CASSTGTGLSGNTIYF.

The chain combines TRBV5-8 with TRBJ2-7, with a possible D match to TRBD2 (5 bases). The germline gives CDR1 SGHTS, CDR2 YDEGEE. The CDR3 is made up of 13 amino acids. V was clipped by 4 bases and J by 6 bases, with 14 bases between them. CDR3 nucleotide sequence: TGTGCCAGCAGCCCCTACGGGGTCGGCGAGCAGTACTTC. It codes for CASSPYGVGEQYF.

In its sample, this clone was seen a few times. J is TRBJ2-2 and V is TRBV18; 11 bases fit TRBD1. J was trimmed by 5 bases and V by 1 base; bases with no gene match: 3. The V gene's germline CDR1 is KGHSH and CDR2 LQKENI. CDR3 length: 16 amino acids. In DNA, the CDR3 is TGTGCCAGCTCACCACGAGGACAGGGGGCGACCGGGGAGCTGTTTTTT. It codes for CASSPRGQGATGELFF.

This chain connects TRBV4-1 to TRBJ2-2, with TRBD2 matching over 11 bases. Trimming at V came to 4 bases and at J to 4 bases, leaving 17 bases not matched to a gene. This CDR3 has 20 amino acids. CDR1 and CDR2 (germline): MGHRA, YSYEKL. This CDR3 is CASSRKAILAGVSVTGELFF. In DNA form, the CDR3 reads TGCGCCAGCAGCCGGAAAGCAATACTAGCGGGAGTGTCGGTCACCGGGGAGCTGTTTTTT.

The J gene is TRBJ2-5, the V gene TRBV2, with 7 bases lining up with TRBD2. This CDR3 is 12 amino acids long. Looked up from germline, CDR1 is SNHLY and CDR2 is FYNNEI. Trimming cost V 0 bases and J 9 bases; bases outside gene matches: 1. CDR3: CASSEAGRAQYF. CDR3 sequence (DNA): TGTGCCAGCAGTGAAGCGGGGAGGGCCCAGTACTTC.

The genes are TRBV6-5 and TRBJ2-7, with a weak D call TRBD1 (5 bases). CDR3 length equals 16 residues. CDR1 and CDR2 from the germline V gene are MNHEY and SVGAGI. The ends were cut back, 0 bases at V and 3 bases at J, with 15 bases in the middle. CDR3 in amino acids: CASSYSIGSGNYEQYF. The CDR3, as DNA: TGTGCCAGCAGTTACTCGATTGGATCAGGGAACTACGAGCAGTACTTC.

The rearrangement uses TRBV30 and TRBJ1-6; 8 nucleotides agree with TRBD1. The V segment lost 1 base and the J segment 9 bases; nucleotides outside the gene matches: 5. The CDR3 covers 14 residues. Germline CDR1 reads GTSNPN; CDR2 reads SVGIG (reference sequence). CDR3 amino acids: CAWSGQGASSPLHF. The CDR3 nucleotides read TGTGCCTGGAGTGGGCAGGGGGCGAGTTCACCCCTCCACTTT.

The chain combines TRBV6-1 with TRBJ1-1, with 7 bases aligning to TRBD1. V trimming: 2 bases; J trimming: 10 bases; junction bases outside the gene matches: 7. CDR3 length: 13 residues. The V gene's germline CDR1 is MNHNS and CDR2 SASEGT. The CDR3 DNA sequence: TGTGCCAGCAGTGAATTCCGGGACAGTAGAGCTTTCTTT. Translation: CASSEFRDSRAFF.

This chain links TRBV6-2 or TRBV6-3 with TRBJ1-4; D is undetermined. The CDR3 has 15 residues. The germline gives CDR1 MNHEY, CDR2 SVGEGT. The germline V and J ends were trimmed by 4 bases and 6 bases, with 15 bases remaining between them. The CDR3 loop reads CASSSILGVYEKLFF. DNA of the CDR3: TGTGCCAGCAGTTCCATCCTCGGGGTTTATGAAAAACTGTTTTTT.

The V and J genes are TRBV28 and TRBJ1-2; a possible D gene is TRBD1 (6 bases). Germline values: CDR1 MDHEN, CDR2 SYDVKM. The CDR3 contains 14 residues. Between the trimmed V and J ends, which lost 6 bases and 4 bases, there was a span of 15 bases. This CDR3 is CASRRGGSGYGYTF. The CDR3 bases are TGTGCCAGCAGAAGAGGGGGTTCGGGCTATGGCTACACCTTC.

The chain carries TRBV5-1 and TRBJ1-4; perhaps TRBD1 as D (5 bases). Germline lookup yields CDR1 SGHRS and CDR2 YFSETQ. The CDR3 loop spans 15 amino acids. The V end lost 5 bases, the J end lost 7 bases, and 18 bases lay between the germline ends. The CDR3 here is CASSPSGGAGEKLFF. The CDR3 DNA is TGCGCCAGCAGTCCCTCCGGTGGGGCAGGTGAAAAACTGTTTTTT.

The CDR3 spells CASNLAGGNPFEEQFF. The CDR3 bases are TGTGCCAGCAATCTAGCGGGAGGAAACCCCTTCGAGGAGCAGTTCTTC. V usage is TRBV27 and J usage is TRBJ2-1; the match to TRBD2 covers 11 bases. The V and J ends lost 7 bases and 10 bases, in that order; junction bases with no gene match: 15. Germline V gene lookup returns CDR1 MNHEY and CDR2 SMNVEV (reference sequence). The CDR3 is 16 residues long.

The chain carries TRBV6-6 and TRBJ2-3, with D maybe TRBD2 (6 bases). Per germline, CDR1 MNHNY and CDR2 SVGAGI (reference sequence). There are 14 residues in the CDR3. V lost 5 bases, J lost 3 bases, and 12 bases lay in between. CDR3 bases: TGTGCCAGCAGTCCGCCGGGGGATACAGATACGCAGTATTTT. Amino acids: CASSPPGDTDTQYF.

The chain carries TRBV7-3 and TRBJ2-5; the D gene is possibly TRBD2 (6 bases). CDR1 and CDR2 from the germline V gene are SGHTA and FQGTGA. CDR3 length equals 15 residues. V dropped 4 bases and J dropped 4 bases, with 16 bases sitting between them. For the CDR3, the DNA is TGTGCCAGCAGCTCCTTGACTAGTGAGGGAGAGACCCAGTACTTC. Protein product: CASSSLTSEGETQYF.

This sequence joins TRBV6-2 or TRBV6-3 and TRBJ1-2; tentative D call: TRBD1 (6 bases). Trimming left V 6 bases short and J 0 bases short, with 20 bases between. The CDR3 runs to 17 residues. Germline values: CDR1 MNHEY, CDR2 SVGEGT. CDR3 region: CASSLTHEDSSNYGYTF. In nucleotides, the CDR3 is TGTGCCAGCAGCTTAACCCACGAGGACAGTTCTAACTATGGCTACACCTTC.

The chain employs TRBV28 and TRBJ1-5, with D unclear. The V end was cut by 6 bases, the J end by 0 bases, with 27 bases between. This CDR3 contains 20 residues. Per germline, CDR1 MDHEN and CDR2 SYDVKM. CDR3 loop: CASRRVSQRGVDYSNQPQHF. The CDR3 DNA sequence: TGTGCCAGCAGGCGCGTATCCCAGCGCGGGGTAGATTATAGCAATCAGCCCCAGCATTTT.